Here is one T cell receptor (beta chain) with its context. Its recognized antigen is unknown. The input lacks base qualities; no much larger clone sits a single base away. This record comes from a study of cytotoxic CD8 clonotypes in ibrutinib-treated CLL listed by TCRdb under 2021. Turning to the overall study: The cohort had about a dozen relapsed/refractory and about 15 treatment-naive patients; around 17 were IGHV unmutated. Response samples were taken after a median of approximately 12 months on treatment, ranging from 6 to 36 months. Longitudinal samples were available for about 30% of the roughly 86 trial participants. Cryopreserved peripheral blood mononuclear cells were obtained prior to treatment, at the time of response, and at either disease progression or sustained remission. On average, each sample had 255,043 productive templates and more than 75,000 productive rearrangements. Responses were partial in some 24 patients and complete in 2; after median approximately 69 months follow-up, some 15 stayed in remission and around 12 progressed. The study at large found these results: Clonality rose at ibrutinib response, remained stable during sustained remission, and dropped back toward baseline at progression. Public clonotypes were rare and either shrank or stayed stable during treatment, and the rise in clonality at ibrutinib response reflected expansion of private clonotypes. Sampling times were not matched between patients in sustained remission and patients whose disease was progressing, and lymph node repertoires were not examined. At baseline, clonality was higher than in age-matched healthy donors and showed a strong correlation with circulating CD8+ T-cell counts.

Its CDR3 holds 14 amino acids, cysteine through phenylalanine. The DNA shown is the 42-base CDR3, in frame from base 1. For CDR1 and CDR2, the germline V gene lists MDHEN and SYDVKM. Trimming takes 7 bases from V and 3 bases from J, and the germline ends sit 10 bases apart. For TCR beta library preparation, approximately 2 micrograms of genomic DNA was extracted from cryopreserved PBMCs. High-throughput TCR beta sequencing was performed on longitudinal blood samples from CLL patients receiving ibrutinib monotherapy. The patients took part in an open-label, single-center phase 2 trial of ibrutinib monotherapy. Each clonotype received, on average, approximately 9.9x coverage in deep resolution sequencing performed on a MiSeq, where the target depth lay between 1 in 1 million and 1 in 200,000 T cells. TCR beta libraries were generated with the immunoSEQ hsTCRB Kit. In the source study's methods: ImmunoSEQ Data Assistant and ImmunoSEQ Analyzer were used for data analysis, and V, D and J genes were assigned according to IMGT definitions. Clonality, which ranges from 0 to 1, was calculated by subtracting the normalized Shannon entropy of productive rearrangement frequencies from one. Only overrepresented clonotypes making up at least 0.05% of each patient's repertoire were included in the public clonotype analysis. Thirteen age-matched healthy donor repertoires from immuneACCESS were used as controls for clonality. Drawn from immuneACCESS, this table holds only the in-frame rearrangements with V and J called that TCRdb kept. Clones are partly lost; checked studies trace under half to an unresolved V gene and leave the rest unexplained. V, J and clone size are taken as reported in that table, and D and trimming were inferred from the DNA itself. This sample gives around 33,000 clones in total; around 53% of them show up just once. The ten largest clones take up under 20% of the sample.

The receptor was isolated from a human donor with chronic lymphocytic leukemia. Recombination connected TRBV28 to TRBJ1-6; no D segment can be confidently identified. This sample comprised PBMCs, obtained before ibrutinib treatment. In nucleotide form, the sequence is TGTGCCAGCAAACCAAGACTCTATAATTCACCCCTCCACTTT. This yields the protein CASKPRLYNSPLHF.